The following is a T cell receptor (beta chain) sequence with its context. Its antigen is not known. Trimming pared 3 bases from V and 11 bases from J, leaving 17 bases between. The CDR3 loop spans 14 amino acids. CDR1 and CDR2 from the germline V gene are DFQATT and SNEGSKA (reference sequence). These data belong to a study of T cell repertoires in cytomegalovirus infection. Study results and caveats: Ex vivo, HLA-C-restricted CMV-specific TCR beta clonotypes prevailed over the rest of the response. There were carriers of CMV plus the relevant HLA, and cumulative public TCR beta family frequency identified them.

TCRdb processed the reads anew with MiXCR; each CDR3 protein has one entry. The profile covers 510,000 or so distinct CDR3 sequences, with 26% appearing a single time and approximately 13% taken by the ten largest. The chain carries TRBV20-1 and TRBJ1-6, with D possibly matching TRBD1 (6 bases). The specimen was PBMCs. The TCR was taken from a human donor in good health (CMV status not recorded). Some clones in this sample may be carry-over from other donors' samples. CDR3 residues: CSARGDKARAPLHF. The CDR3 coding sequence is TGCAGTGCTAGGGGGGACAAGGCCAGGGCACCCCTCCACTTT.